The 14 T cell receptor beta chains below were found in one sample sequenced in a study of blood T cell repertoires in COVID-19. Sequenced by immunoSEQ multiplex PCR; TCRdb stores in-frame clones only, minus some. The sample consists of under 110,000 clones, over 55% of them appearing once. The sample consisted of peripheral blood. The receptors stem from a human donor with acute or convalescent COVID-19. The donor label of this sample is uncertain.

The chain carries TRBV5-1 and TRBJ1-1, with 8 bases fitting TRBD1. J was trimmed by 5 bases and V by 0 bases; bases with no gene match: 6. The CDR3 has 15 amino acids. Germline CDR1 and CDR2: SGHRS and YFSETQ. The CDR3 sequence: CASSLGQGRYTEAFF. For the CDR3, the DNA is TGCGCCAGCAGCTTGGGACAGGGGAGGTATACTGAAGCTTTCTTT.

This chain connects TRBV28 to TRBJ1-4, with D possibly being TRBD1 (5 bases). The CDR3 spans 15 residues. V lost 6 bases and J 1 base, leaving 12 bases between the germline ends. The germline V gene encodes CDR1 MDHEN and CDR2 SYDVKM. In DNA, the CDR3 is TGTGCCAGCAGCCCTCCCGGGGGAACTAATGAAAAACTGTTTTTT. Translating it yields CASSPPGGTNEKLFF.

Only one count was recorded for this clone. V and J are TRBV29-1 and TRBJ2-3; D is perhaps TRBD1 (5 bases). V lost 3 bases, J lost 4 bases, and 8 bases lay in between. Germline CDR1 SQVTM, CDR2 ANQGSEA. The CDR3 sequence is 12 residues long. In DNA, the CDR3 is TGCAGCGTTGATCAGGGCGCAGATACGCAGTATTTT. Protein product: CSVDQGADTQYF.

The chain recombines TRBV6-5 with TRBJ1-2; 9 bases are shared with TRBD1. CDR1 and CDR2 from the germline V gene are MNHEY and SVGAGI. The CDR3 totals 14 residues. Trimming removed 5 bases from V and 8 bases from J; junction bases left unmatched: 9. Here the CDR3 DNA reads TGTGCCAGCAGTAAACAGGGGGCCAATCGGGGCTACACCTTC. Amino acids: CASSKQGANRGYTF.

This clone was observed once. The J gene is TRBJ1-2, the V gene TRBV6-9; D remains ambiguous. Trimming removed 3 bases from V and 7 bases from J, with 12 bases in between. Germline V gene data show CDR1 as MNHGY and CDR2 as SVAAGI. CDR3 length: 13 residues. CDR3 sequence (DNA): TGTGCCAGCAGTTACAACATCCTTCGTGGCTACACCTTC. It translates to CASSYNILRGYTF.

The chain recombines TRBV29-1 with TRBJ1-1; the D gene is possibly TRBD1 (5 bases). V gave up 5 bases and J gave up 1 base, with 8 bases separating them. The CDR3 covers 12 residues. CDR1 and CDR2 from the germline V gene are SQVTM and ANQGSEA. The CDR3 region has the DNA TGCAGCGTTATCACAGGGAACACTGAAGCTTTCTTT. It yields the protein CSVITGNTEAFF.

This clone was recorded a few times. Other DNA sequences of this sample code for an identical CDR3. The chain carries TRBV7-9 and TRBJ2-2, with TRBD1 as a possible D gene (6 bases). Germline values: CDR1 SEHNR, CDR2 FQNEAQ (reference sequence). The length of the CDR3 is 15 residues. V lost 4 bases and J 1 base, leaving 10 bases between the germline ends. The CDR3 protein is CASSSGTLNTGELFF. CDR3 nucleotides: TGTGCCAGCAGCTCAGGGACATTGAACACCGGGGAGCTGTTTTTT.

The chain carries TRBV11-1 and TRBJ1-2, with D possibly being TRBD1 (5 bases). Germline assignment: CDR1 SGHAT and CDR2 FQDESV (reference sequence). V was shortened by 5 bases and J by 4 bases, with 14 bases between the two germline ends. This CDR3 is built from 14 residues. The CDR3: CASSRDSGVYGYTF. CDR3 sequence (DNA): TGTGCCAGCAGCCGGGACTCGGGGGTCTATGGCTACACCTTC.

The CDR3 loop reads CASSQDLAKNIQYF. The DNA of the CDR3 is TGCGCCAGCAGCCAAGACCTAGCCAAAAACATTCAGTACTTC. V and J are TRBV4-1 and TRBJ2-4; D gene uncertain. The V and J ends lost 0 bases and 0 bases respectively, with 3 bases between them. The V gene's germline CDR1 is MGHRA and CDR2 YSYEKL. This CDR3 spans 14 amino acids.

This clone has a handful of counts. This chain uses TRBV5-1 with TRBJ1-1; 9 nucleotides match TRBD1. The V and J ends lost 4 bases and 7 bases, in that order; junction bases with no gene match: 8. Germline V gene data show CDR1 as SGHRS and CDR2 as YFSETQ. The CDR3 spans 14 residues. The CDR3 DNA follows: TGCGCCAGCAGCCCGGGACAGGGTAATAGTGAAGCTTTCTTT. Translating it yields CASSPGQGNSEAFF.

V is TRBV7-2 and J is TRBJ2-5; 12 bases are shared with TRBD2. Trimming cost V 0 bases and J 4 bases; bases outside gene matches: 9. The CDR3 loop spans 18 amino acids. CDR1 and CDR2 from the germline V gene are SGHTA and FQGNSA. This CDR3 is CASSLAGTSGGMGETQYF. The CDR3 DNA follows: TGTGCCAGCAGCTTAGCGGGCACTAGCGGGGGGATGGGAGAGACCCAGTACTTC. Looking up the rest from reference TRBV7-2 and TRBJ2-5 gives the full variable domain: GAGVSQSPSNKVTEKGKDVELRCDPISGHTALYWYRQSLGQGLEFLIYFQGNSAPDKSGLPSDRFSAERTGGSVSTLTIQRTQQEDSAVYLCASSLAGTSGGMGETQYFGPGTRLLVL.

This chain links TRBV2 with TRBJ2-4, with a tentative D call TRBD2 (5 bases). This CDR3 spans 14 amino acids. V shed 4 bases and J shed 7 bases, with 14 bases lying between them. Germline lookup yields CDR1 SNHLY and CDR2 FYNNEI. The CDR3 DNA reads as TGTGCCAGCAGTGTGGAGGCGGCCGGGAACATTCAGTACTTC. As protein: CASSVEAAGNIQYF.

The chain uses TRBV27 and TRBJ1-5, with a weak D call TRBD1 (6 bases). Trimming cost V 6 bases and J 2 bases, with 11 bases left between them. CDR3 length: 14 amino acids. From germline, CDR1 is MNHEY and CDR2 SMNVEV (reference sequence). The CDR3 is CASSRNRGNQPQHF. CDR3 bases: TGTGCCAGCAGCCGCAACAGGGGCAATCAGCCCCAGCATTTT.

The gene calls are TRBV9 and TRBJ1-3; 8 nucleotides align to TRBD1. After removal of 3 bases from V and 4 bases from J, the junction contained 6 bases not matched to a gene. This CDR3 is built from 15 residues. Germline CDR1 and CDR2: SGDLS and YYNGEE. This CDR3 is CASSGNRGSGNTIYF. The CDR3 bases are TGTGCCAGCAGCGGAAACAGGGGGTCAGGAAACACCATATATTTT. The full variable domain, rest sourced from reference TRBV9 and TRBJ1-3, is DSGVTQTPKHLITATGQRVTLRCSPRSGDLSVYWYQQSLDQGLQFLIQYYNGEERAKGNILERFSAQQFPDLHSELNLSSLELGDSALYFCASSGNRGSGNTIYFGEGSWLTVV.